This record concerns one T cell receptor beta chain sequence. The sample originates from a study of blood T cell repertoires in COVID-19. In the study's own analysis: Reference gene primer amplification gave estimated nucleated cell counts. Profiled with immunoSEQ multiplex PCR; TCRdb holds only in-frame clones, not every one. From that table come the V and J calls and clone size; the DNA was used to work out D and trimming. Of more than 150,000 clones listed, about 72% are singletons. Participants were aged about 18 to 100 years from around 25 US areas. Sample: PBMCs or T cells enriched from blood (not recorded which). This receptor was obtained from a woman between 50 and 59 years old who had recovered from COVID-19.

CDR3 loop: CASSLVRFGTDTQYF. The DNA for the CDR3 is TGTGCCAGCAGCTTAGTGCGATTCGGCACAGATACGCAGTATTTT. The rearrangement joins TRBV7-9 to TRBJ2-3; D ambiguous. With 1 base removed from V and 1 base from J, the gap between germline ends came to 9 bases. This CDR3 is 15 amino acids long. Germline-derived CDR1 and CDR2 are SEHNR and FQNEAQ (reference sequence).